This T cell receptor beta chain was sequenced for a study of long-term antiretroviral therapy in people with HIV. This CDR3 is 16 amino acids long. Germline CDR1 MNHEY, CDR2 SVGAGI. The germline V and J ends were trimmed by 0 bases and 0 bases, with 12 bases remaining between them. Survey-level immunoSEQ v3.0 assays were run. TCRdb's copy holds only in-frame clones and misses some; the assay was immunoSEQ multiplex PCR. The sample lists under 30,000 clones; 90% to 95% were seen once. This sequence joins TRBV6-5 and TRBJ2-7, with D perhaps matching TRBD1 (6 bases). Sequences were derived from unsorted PBMCs, sampled 6 to 6.5 years after starting antiretroviral therapy. This clonotype was obtained from a man aged 30 to 45 with HIV. The CDR3 sequence is CASSYSRDTLSYEQYF. CDR3 bases: TGTGCCAGCAGTTACTCGAGGGACACCCTCTCCTACGAGCAGTACTTC.